Listed below are T cell receptor beta chains from one sample, sequenced in a study of T cells in Graves' hyperthyroidism and ophthalmopathy. TCRdb processed the multiplex PCR reads anew with MiXCR; each CDR3 protein has one entry. This repertoire shows more than 450,000 distinct CDR3 sequences, 12% to 15% found once; its top ten account for roughly 13%. Sample: blood. The receptors stem from a woman aged 40 to 49 with Graves' hyperthyroidism. Both conserved end residues are part of each CDR3.

V gene	J gene	CDR3 protein
TRBV7-9	TRBJ2-7	CASSLVLAGVGRYEQYF
TRBV5-1	TRBJ2-7	CASSPRLAGDEQYF
TRBV7-8	TRBJ2-7	CASSLQGLKSYEQYF
TRBV24-1	TRBJ2-7	CATSEPGQGGEQYF
TRBV28	TRBJ1-2	CASSFKAGYTF
TRBV13	TRBJ1-5	CASSLGSSGNQPQHF
TRBV10-3	TRBJ2-1	CAISVSFTGGDEQFF
TRBV20-1	TRBJ2-1	CSARSASIIFDEQFF
TRBV3-1	TRBJ2-7	CASSLGPGVEQYF
TRBV27	TRBJ1-6	CASSFRSYNSPLHF
TRBV2	TRBJ2-2	CASSDQTGELFF
TRBV20-1	TRBJ1-1	CSASFTLNTEAFF
TRBV12-3/TRBV12-4	TRBJ1-3	CASSLARQLSSGNTIYF
TRBV3-1	TRBJ2-5	CASSQERLMGETQYF
TRBV11-2	TRBJ1-1	CASSLEFRDTEAFF
TRBV19	TRBJ2-1	CASSTTLQDTEQFF
TRBV18	TRBJ2-1	CASSPGGYNEQFF
TRBV20-1	TRBJ2-7	CSARREVSYEQYF
TRBV7-9	TRBJ2-7	CASSHPQGREQYF
TRBV9	TRBJ1-2	CASSPRTGGAYGYTF
TRBV18	TRBJ2-1	CASSPGSVQFF
TRBV20-1	TRBJ2-7	CSAKPGAGTAYEQYF
TRBV28	TRBJ2-7	CASSFSQRDRSSYEQYF
TRBV20-1	TRBJ2-7	CSAKNIENYEQYF
TRBV19	TRBJ2-5	CASSPGIETQYF
TRBV3-1	TRBJ2-5	CASSHSPPTSGIDF
TRBV7-6	TRBJ2-2	CASSSFTGQGTGELFF
TRBV7-3	TRBJ2-5	CASSLALGGTGTQYF
TRBV5-1	TRBJ1-1	CASSTGLVEGGTEAFF
TRBV5-1	TRBJ2-3	CASGGQGSTDTQYF
TRBV18	TRBJ2-1	CASSPLTSGRANEQFF
TRBV20-1	TRBJ2-7	CSARGSRSGSLDEQYF
TRBV11-2	TRBJ1-1	CASSKGQGKGTEAFF
TRBV7-3	.	CASSLGLPYEQFF
TRBV5-1	TRBJ1-1	CASSGGASAFF
TRBV6-1	TRBJ2-5	CASSEWAAQETQYF
TRBV20-1	TRBJ2-7	CSAELAGITYEQYF
TRBV19	TRBJ1-5	CASSIARTIDQPQHF
TRBV5-1	TRBJ2-5	CASSLGQGRETRYF
TRBV5-1	TRBJ2-1	CASRRTSEYYNEQFF
TRBV14	TRBJ2-1	CASSPAAGLYNEQFF
TRBV20-1	TRBJ2-7	CSARVASETYEQYF
TRBV2	TRBJ2-3	CASSVAGESTDTQYF
TRBV6-1	TRBJ1-5	CASSEYRGWNQPQHF
TRBV28	TRBJ1-4	CASSLDGSTNEKLFF
TRBV5-1	TRBJ2-1	CASSLGPGLQNNEQFF